This TCR beta chain was identified in a study of blood T cells in healthy people across ages. Study-level results: Relative to aged donors, long-lived donors carried more naive CD4+ cells and displayed higher diversity. The fall in TCR beta diversity per million T cells was roughly linear with age.

Germline V gives CDR1 SGHVS, CDR2 FNYEAQ. The J segment lost 7 bases and the V segment lost 5 bases, leaving 6 bases of the junction unmatched. This CDR3 is 15 amino acids long. Then a second PCR, running roughly 6 to 12 cycles, was carried out with a sample-barcoded 5' primer and a J-beta primer mix. TCRdb reprocessed the 5' RACE reads via MiXCR and lists one record per CDR3 protein. The table has around 520,000 distinct CDR3 sequences, about 25% seen once. As concerns this clonotype: Its target is not known.

The sample was also linked to a second study, of T cells of mothers and their children. This second study notes: Donation was provided by three healthy Caucasian mothers along with their six children. Once extracted, all RNA went into cDNA synthesis at about 1.5 ug per 15 ul.

This chain uses TRBV7-6 with TRBJ2-2; 11 bases fit TRBD1. The TCR was taken from a boy aged 2 to 9 in good health. What was sequenced was blood. The CDR3 region is CASSRTGGAGGELFF. CDR3 DNA sequence: TGTGCCAGCAGCCGGACAGGGGGCGCTGGCGGGGAGCTGTTTTTT.